This T cell receptor (beta chain) was recorded in a study of T cell responses to AZD1222 COVID-19 vaccine. This clone was detected only once. The V and J ends lost 5 bases and 5 bases respectively, with 14 bases between them. Germline CDR1 is SGHAT and CDR2 is FQNNGV. The CDR3 totals 14 residues. Sequencing was performed with immunoSEQ multiplex PCR; in TCRdb, only in-frame clones are kept and a portion is missing. The table lists more than 150,000 clones, about nine tenths of them singletons. The sequencing here drew on peripheral blood, taken on day 0 of AZD1222 vaccination. This sequence was found in an adult in good health. The J gene is TRBJ2-3, the V gene TRBV11-2; D may match TRBD1 or TRBD2 (5 bases each). The CDR3 spells CASSRTTGGDTQYF. CDR3 coding DNA: TGTGCCAGCAGCCGCACGACTGGGGGAGATACGCAGTATTTT.